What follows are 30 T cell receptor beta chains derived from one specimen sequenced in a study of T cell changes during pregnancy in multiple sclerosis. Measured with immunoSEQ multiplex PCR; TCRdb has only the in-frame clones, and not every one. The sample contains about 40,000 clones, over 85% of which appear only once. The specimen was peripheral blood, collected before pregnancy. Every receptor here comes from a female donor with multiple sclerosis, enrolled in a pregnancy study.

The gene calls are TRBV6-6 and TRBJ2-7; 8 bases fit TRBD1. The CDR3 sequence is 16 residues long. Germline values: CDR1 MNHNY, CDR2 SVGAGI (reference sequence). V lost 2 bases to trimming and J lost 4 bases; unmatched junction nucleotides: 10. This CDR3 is CASSYPPQGARYEQYF. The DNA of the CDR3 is TGTGCCAGCAGTTACCCCCCTCAGGGGGCGCGGTACGAGCAGTACTTC.

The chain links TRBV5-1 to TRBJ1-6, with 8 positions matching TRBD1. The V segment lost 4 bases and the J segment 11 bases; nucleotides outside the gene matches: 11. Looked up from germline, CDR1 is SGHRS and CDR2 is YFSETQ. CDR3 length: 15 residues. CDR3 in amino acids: CASSPGTGLETPLHF. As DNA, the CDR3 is TGCGCCAGCAGCCCCGGGACAGGCCTCGAGACACCCCTCCACTTT.

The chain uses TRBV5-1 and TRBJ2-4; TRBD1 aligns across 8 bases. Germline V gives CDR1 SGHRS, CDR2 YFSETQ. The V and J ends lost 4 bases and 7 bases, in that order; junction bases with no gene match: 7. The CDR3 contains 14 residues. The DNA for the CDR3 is TGCGCCAGCAGCCAGGACAGGGTGGGCAACATTCAGTACTTC. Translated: CASSQDRVGNIQYF.

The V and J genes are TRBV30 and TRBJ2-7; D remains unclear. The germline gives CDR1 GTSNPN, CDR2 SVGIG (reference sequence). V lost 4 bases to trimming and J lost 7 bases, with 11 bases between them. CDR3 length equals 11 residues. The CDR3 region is CAWTLLREQYF. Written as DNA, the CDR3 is TGTGCCTGGACCCTCCTGCGGGAGCAGTACTTC.

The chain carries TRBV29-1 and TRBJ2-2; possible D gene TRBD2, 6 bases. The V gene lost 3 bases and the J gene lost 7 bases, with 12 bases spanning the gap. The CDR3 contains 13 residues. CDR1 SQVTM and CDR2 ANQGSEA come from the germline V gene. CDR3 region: CSVETSWGGELFF. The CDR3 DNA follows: TGCAGCGTTGAGACTAGTTGGGGCGGGGAGCTGTTTTTT.

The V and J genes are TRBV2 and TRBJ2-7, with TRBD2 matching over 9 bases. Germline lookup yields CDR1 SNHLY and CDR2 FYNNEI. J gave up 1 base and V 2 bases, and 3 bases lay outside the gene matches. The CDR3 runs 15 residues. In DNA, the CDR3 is TGTGCCAGCAGTGAAAGCGGGAGGCTTTCCTACGAGCAGTACTTC. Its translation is CASSESGRLSYEQYF.

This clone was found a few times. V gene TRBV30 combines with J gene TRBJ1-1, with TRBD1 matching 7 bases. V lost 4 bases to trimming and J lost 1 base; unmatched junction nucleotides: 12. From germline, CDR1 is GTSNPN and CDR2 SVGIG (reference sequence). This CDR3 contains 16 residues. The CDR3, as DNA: TGTGCCTGGAAGAGAATCATGGGACAGAGGAACACTGAAGCTTTCTTT. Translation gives CAWKRIMGQRNTEAFF. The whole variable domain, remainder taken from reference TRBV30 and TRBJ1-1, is SQTIHQWPATLVQPVGSPLSLECTVEGTSNPNLYWYRQAAGRGLQLLFYSVGIGQISSEVPQNLSASRPQDRQFILSSKKLLLSDSGFYLCAWKRIMGQRNTEAFFGQGTRLTVV.

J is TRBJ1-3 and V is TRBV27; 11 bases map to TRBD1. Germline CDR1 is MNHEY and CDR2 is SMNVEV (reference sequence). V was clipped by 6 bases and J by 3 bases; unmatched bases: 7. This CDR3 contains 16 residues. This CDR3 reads CASSRTGGAYGNTIYF. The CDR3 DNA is TGTGCCAGCAGCCGGACAGGGGGCGCTTATGGAAACACCATATATTTT.

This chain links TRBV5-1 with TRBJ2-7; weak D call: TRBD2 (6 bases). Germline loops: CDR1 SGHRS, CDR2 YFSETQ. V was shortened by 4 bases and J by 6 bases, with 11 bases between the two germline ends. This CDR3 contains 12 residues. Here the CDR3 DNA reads TGCGCCAGCAGCCTTAGCGGCTTCGAGCAGTACTTC. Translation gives CASSLSGFEQYF. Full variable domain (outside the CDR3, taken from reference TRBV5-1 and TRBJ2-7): KAGVTQTPRYLIKTRGQQVTLSCSPISGHRSVSWYQQTPGQGLQFLFEYFSETQRNKGNFPGRFSGRQFSNSRSEMNVSTLELGDSALYLCASSLSGFEQYFGPGTRLTVT.

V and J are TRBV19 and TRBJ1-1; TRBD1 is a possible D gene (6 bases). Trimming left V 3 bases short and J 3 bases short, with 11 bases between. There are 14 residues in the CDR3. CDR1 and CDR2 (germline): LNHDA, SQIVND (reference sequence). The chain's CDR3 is CASSILRGDTEAFF. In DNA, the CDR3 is TGTGCCAGTAGTATCCTCAGGGGAGACACTGAAGCTTTCTTT. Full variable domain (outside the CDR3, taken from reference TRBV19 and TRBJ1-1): DGGITQSPKYLFRKEGQNVTLSCEQNLNHDAMYWYRQDPGQGLRLIYYSQIVNDFQKGDIAEGYSVSREKKESFPLTVTSAQKNPTAFYLCASSILRGDTEAFFGQGTRLTVV.

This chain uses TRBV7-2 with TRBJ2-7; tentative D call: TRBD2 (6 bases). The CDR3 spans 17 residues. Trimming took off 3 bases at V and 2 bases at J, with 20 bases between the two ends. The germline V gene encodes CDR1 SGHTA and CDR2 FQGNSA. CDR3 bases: TGTGCCAGCAGCTTTGGGGGACTCCGGGACCGAGCCTACGAGCAGTACTTC. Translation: CASSFGGLRDRAYEQYF. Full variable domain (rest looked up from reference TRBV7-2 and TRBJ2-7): GAGVSQSPSNKVTEKGKDVELRCDPISGHTALYWYRQSLGQGLEFLIYFQGNSAPDKSGLPSDRFSAERTGGSVSTLTIQRTQQEDSAVYLCASSFGGLRDRAYEQYFGPGTRLTVT.

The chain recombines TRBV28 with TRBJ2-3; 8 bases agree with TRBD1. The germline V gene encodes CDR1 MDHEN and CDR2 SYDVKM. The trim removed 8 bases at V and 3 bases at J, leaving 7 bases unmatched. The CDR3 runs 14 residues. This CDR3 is CASGSGGLTDTQYF. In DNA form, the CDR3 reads TGTGCCAGCGGTTCAGGGGGCTTGACAGATACGCAGTATTTT.

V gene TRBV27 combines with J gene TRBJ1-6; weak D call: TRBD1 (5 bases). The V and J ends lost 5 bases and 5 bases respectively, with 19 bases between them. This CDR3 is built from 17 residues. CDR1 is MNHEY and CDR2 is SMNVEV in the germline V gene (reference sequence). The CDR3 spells CASSPTLGGSNNSPLHF. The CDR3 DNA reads TGTGCCAGCAGTCCTACCTTGGGGGGGTCAAATAATTCACCCCTCCACTTT.

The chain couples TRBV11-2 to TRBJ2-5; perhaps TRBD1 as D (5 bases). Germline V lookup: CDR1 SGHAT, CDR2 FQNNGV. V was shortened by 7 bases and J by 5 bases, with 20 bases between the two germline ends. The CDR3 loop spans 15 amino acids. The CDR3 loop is CASIPFGYRRETQYF. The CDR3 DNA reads TGTGCCAGCATCCCCTTTGGGTACAGGCGGGAGACCCAGTACTTC. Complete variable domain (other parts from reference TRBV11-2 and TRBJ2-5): EAGVAQSPRYKIIEKRQSVAFWCNPISGHATLYWYQQILGQGPKLLIQFQNNGVVDDSQLPKDRFSAERLKGVDSTLKIQPAKLEDSAVYLCASIPFGYRRETQYFGPGTRLLVL.

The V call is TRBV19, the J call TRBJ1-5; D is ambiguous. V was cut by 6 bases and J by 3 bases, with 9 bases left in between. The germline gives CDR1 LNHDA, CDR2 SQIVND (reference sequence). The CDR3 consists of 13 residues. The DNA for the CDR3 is TGTGCCAGTAGCGGACGGGACAATCAGCCCCAGCATTTT. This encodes CASSGRDNQPQHF. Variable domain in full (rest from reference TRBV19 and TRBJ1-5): DGGITQSPKYLFRKEGQNVTLSCEQNLNHDAMYWYRQDPGQGLRLIYYSQIVNDFQKGDIAEGYSVSREKKESFPLTVTSAQKNPTAFYLCASSGRDNQPQHFGDGTRLSIL.

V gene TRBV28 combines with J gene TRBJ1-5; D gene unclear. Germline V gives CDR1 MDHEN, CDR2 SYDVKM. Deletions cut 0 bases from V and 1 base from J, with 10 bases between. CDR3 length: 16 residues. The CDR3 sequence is CASSLWEGGSNQPQHF. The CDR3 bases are TGTGCCAGCAGTTTATGGGAGGGTGGGAGCAATCAGCCCCAGCATTTT.

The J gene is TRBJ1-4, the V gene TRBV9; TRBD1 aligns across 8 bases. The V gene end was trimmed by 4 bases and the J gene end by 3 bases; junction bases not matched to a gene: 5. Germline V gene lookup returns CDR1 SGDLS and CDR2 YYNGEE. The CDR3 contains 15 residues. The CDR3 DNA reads TGTGCCAGCAGCTTGAGACAGGGGCCTAATGAAAAACTGTTTTTT. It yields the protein CASSLRQGPNEKLFF.

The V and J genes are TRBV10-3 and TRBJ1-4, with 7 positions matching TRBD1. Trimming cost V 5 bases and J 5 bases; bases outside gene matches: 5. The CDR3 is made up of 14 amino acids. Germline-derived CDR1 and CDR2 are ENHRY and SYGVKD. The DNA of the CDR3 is TGTGCCATCAGTTCGGACAGGAGCAATGAAAAACTGTTTTTT. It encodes CAISSDRSNEKLFF.

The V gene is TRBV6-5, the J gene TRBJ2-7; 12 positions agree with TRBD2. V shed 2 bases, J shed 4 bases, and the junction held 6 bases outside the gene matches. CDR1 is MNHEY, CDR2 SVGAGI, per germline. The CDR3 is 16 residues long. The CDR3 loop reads CASSYATSGSSYEQYF. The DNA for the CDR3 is TGTGCCAGCAGTTACGCGACTAGCGGGAGTTCATACGAGCAGTACTTC.

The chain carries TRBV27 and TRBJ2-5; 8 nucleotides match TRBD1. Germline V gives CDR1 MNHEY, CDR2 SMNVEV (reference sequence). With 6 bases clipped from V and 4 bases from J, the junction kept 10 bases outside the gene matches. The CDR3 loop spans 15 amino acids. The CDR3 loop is CASSSPDRGRETQYF. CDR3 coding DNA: TGTGCCAGCAGCTCCCCCGACAGGGGTCGAGAGACCCAGTACTTC.

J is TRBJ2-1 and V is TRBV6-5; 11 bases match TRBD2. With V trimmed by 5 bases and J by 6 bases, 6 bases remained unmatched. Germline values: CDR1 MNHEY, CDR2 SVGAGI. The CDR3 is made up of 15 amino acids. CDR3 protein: CASSLTSGRINEQFF. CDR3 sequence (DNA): TGTGCCAGCAGTCTCACTAGCGGGAGAATCAATGAGCAGTTCTTC.

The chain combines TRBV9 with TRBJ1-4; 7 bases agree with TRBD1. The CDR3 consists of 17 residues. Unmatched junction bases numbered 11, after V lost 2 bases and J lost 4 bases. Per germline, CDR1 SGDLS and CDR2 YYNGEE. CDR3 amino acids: CASSVAPGTASNEKLFF. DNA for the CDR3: TGTGCCAGCAGCGTCGCACCCGGGACAGCTAGTAATGAAAAACTGTTTTTT.

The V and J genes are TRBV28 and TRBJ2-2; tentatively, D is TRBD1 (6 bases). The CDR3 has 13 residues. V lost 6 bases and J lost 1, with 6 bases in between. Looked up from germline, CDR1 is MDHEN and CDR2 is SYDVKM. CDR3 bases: TGTGCCAGCAGGGACAGGAACACCGGGGAGCTGTTTTTT. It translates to CASRDRNTGELFF.

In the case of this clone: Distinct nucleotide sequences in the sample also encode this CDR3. CDR3 in DNA: TGTGCCTGGAGTAGGGGAACTGAAGCTTTCTTT. Its protein is CAWSRGTEAFF. J is TRBJ1-1 and V is TRBV30; D possibly corresponds to TRBD1 (5 bases). The CDR3 runs 11 residues. Trimming left V 2 bases short and J 5 bases short, with 6 bases between. Germline loops: CDR1 GTSNPN, CDR2 SVGIG (reference sequence).

The CDR3 DNA sequence: TGTGCTAGTGGTTTTTCGGACAGCTATGGCTACACCTTC. It yields the protein CASGFSDSYGYTF. The chain is built from TRBV12-5 and TRBJ1-2, with D maybe TRBD1 (6 bases). The V and J ends lost 3 bases and 4 bases respectively, with 9 bases between them. The germline V gene encodes CDR1 LGHNT and CDR2 FRNRAP. The CDR3 length is 13 residues.

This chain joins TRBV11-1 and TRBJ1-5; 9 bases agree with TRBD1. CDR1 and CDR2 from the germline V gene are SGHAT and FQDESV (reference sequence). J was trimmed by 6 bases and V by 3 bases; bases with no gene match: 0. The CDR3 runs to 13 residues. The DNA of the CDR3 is TGTGCCAGCAGCTTGGACAGGGGTCAGCCCCAGCATTTT. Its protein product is CASSLDRGQPQHF.

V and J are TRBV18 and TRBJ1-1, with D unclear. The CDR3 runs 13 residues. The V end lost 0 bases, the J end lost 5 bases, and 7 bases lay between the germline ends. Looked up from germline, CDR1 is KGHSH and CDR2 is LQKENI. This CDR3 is CASSPPSSTEAFF. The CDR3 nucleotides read TGTGCCAGCTCACCACCTTCGAGTACTGAAGCTTTCTTT.

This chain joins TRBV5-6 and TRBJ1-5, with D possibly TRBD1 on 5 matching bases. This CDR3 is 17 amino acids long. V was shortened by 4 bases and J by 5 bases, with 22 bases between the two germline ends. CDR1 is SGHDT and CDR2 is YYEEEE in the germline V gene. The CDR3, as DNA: TGTGCCAGCAGCACCCGGGGGGGTTCATATGAGTATCAGCCCCAGCATTTT. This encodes CASSTRGGSYEYQPQHF.

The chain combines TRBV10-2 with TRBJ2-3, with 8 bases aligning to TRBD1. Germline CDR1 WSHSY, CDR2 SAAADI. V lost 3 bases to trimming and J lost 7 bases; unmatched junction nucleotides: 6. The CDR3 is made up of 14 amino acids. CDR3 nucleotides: TGCGCCAGCAGTGATTCAGGGGGCGCAAATACGCAGTATTTT. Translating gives CASSDSGGANTQYF.

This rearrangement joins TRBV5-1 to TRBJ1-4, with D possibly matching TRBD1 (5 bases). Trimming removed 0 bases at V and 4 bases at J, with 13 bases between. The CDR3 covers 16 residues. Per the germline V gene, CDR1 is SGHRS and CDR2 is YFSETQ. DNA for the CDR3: TGCGCCAGCAGCTTGGGTCCTTGGGGGGGTAATGAAAAACTGTTTTTT. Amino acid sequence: CASSLGPWGGNEKLFF.